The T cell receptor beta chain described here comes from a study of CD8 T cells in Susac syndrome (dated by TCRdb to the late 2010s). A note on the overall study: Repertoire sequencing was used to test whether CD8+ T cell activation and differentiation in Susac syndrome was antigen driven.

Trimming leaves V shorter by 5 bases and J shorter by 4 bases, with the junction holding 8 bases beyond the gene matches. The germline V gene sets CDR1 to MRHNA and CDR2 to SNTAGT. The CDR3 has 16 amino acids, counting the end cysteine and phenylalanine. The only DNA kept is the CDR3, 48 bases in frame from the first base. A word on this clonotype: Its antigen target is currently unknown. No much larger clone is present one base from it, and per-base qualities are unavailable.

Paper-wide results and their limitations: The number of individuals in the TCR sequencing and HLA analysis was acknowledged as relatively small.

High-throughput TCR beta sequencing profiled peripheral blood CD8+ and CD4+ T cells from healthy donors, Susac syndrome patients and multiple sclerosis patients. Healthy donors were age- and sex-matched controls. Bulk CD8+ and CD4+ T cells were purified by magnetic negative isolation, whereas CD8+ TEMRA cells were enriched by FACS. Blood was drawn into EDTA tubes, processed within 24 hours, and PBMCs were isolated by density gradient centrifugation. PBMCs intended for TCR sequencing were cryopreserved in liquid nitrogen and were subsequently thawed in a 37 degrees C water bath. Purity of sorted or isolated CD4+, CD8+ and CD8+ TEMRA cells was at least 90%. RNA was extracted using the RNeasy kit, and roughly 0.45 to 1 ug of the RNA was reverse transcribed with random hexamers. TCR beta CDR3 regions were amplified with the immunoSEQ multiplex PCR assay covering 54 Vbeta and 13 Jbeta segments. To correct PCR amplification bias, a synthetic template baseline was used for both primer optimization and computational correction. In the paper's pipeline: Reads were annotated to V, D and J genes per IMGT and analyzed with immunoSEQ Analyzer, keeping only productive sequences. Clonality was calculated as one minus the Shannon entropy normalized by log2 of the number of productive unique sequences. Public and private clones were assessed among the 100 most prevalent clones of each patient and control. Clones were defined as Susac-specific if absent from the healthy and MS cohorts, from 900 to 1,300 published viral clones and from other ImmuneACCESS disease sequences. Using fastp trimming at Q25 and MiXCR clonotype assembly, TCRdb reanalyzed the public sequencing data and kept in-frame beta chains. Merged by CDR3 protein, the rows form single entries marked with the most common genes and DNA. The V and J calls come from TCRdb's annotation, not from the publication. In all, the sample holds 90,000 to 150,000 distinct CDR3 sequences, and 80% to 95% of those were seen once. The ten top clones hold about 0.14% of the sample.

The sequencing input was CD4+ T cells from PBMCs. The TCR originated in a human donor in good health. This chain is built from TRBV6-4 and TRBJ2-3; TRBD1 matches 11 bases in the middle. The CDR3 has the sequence CASSPTPGQGADTQYF. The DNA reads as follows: TGTGCCAGCAGTCCCACCCCGGGACAGGGGGCAGATACGCAGTATTTT.